Given below is one T cell receptor beta chain in context. This clone was observed a handful of times. Its recognized antigen is unknown. Per-nucleotide qualities are absent, and no much larger clonotype sits a single base away. This sample was included in a study of cytomegalovirus exposure and HLA in healthy donors (dated by TCRdb to 2016 to 2017). About the investigation overall: In an earlier analysis of roughly 500 of the donors, around 300 Gb of sequence data and some 100 million unique TCR beta sequences from approximately 180 million T cells were reported. Roughly 320 gigabases of sequencing data and approximately 92 million unique TCR sequences made up an early release that covered several hundred HLA-typed donors. Of the approximately 400 genotyped donors, 81% were placed in the genetic ancestry cluster associated with self-reported Caucasian donors. The study aimed to test whether cataloging public T cell receptors could reveal signatures of past pathogen exposure. Using immunosequencing, the study profiled T cell repertoires from some 670 subjects and related those repertoires to cytomegalovirus serostatus. In addition to the first cohort of 500 to 850 subjects, a separate validation cohort of 120 different subjects was used. To predict cytomegalovirus infection status, the study brought together high-throughput TCR immunosequencing, statistical association of individual TCRs with disease status, and machine learning. In a later analysis, previously published TCR beta repertoires from roughly 710 donors were re-analyzed and high-resolution HLA genotyping was added so that TCR occurrence patterns could be studied. The later analysis used no new phenotypic data to find candidate immune exposures, relying instead on TCR beta sequences and their occurrence across donors. To decide whether each TCR beta V gene segment behaved as functional or pseudogenic, an earlier analysis of some 580 of the donors relied on high-throughput TCR beta sequencing. Donor age, sex, ethnicity and CMV serostatus were compiled alongside the repertoire data. Genome-wide SNP genotypes for about 65% of the 666 donors were used in a later genetic analysis, which treated that subset as a discovery cohort. All discovery cohort repertoires had been generated on a single sequencing platform. Both class I and class II loci were covered by HLA typing, at four-digit resolution. Typing coverage differed by locus: A, B, C, DRB1 and DQB1 were typed in about 620-630 donors, DQA1 in 522, DPA1 in some 610, and DPB1 in 472. Five DR-DQ haplotypes were handled as single units for association and clustering, since linkage in the cohort was strong. On average, around 230,000 unique TCR beta nucleotide sequences were sequenced per donor among several hundred genotyped donors of the cohort, with roughly 18% of those sequences being non-productive. General conclusions and limits of the study: In a later genetic analysis, fewer N-insertions in productive TCRs were reported among donors in an Asian-associated ancestry cluster than the roughly 640-donor mean. Because HLA typing was unavailable for some donors at each locus, only the typed subset was used in association tests. A cluster of highly shared sequence variants was judged likely to represent a technical artifact of the sequencing pipeline. The classifier was reported to diagnose cytomegalovirus status with high specificity and sensitivity in both the original cohort and the validation cohort. An earlier analysis of around 500 of the donors showed that most TCR beta V segments appeared in productive rearrangements either about 87% or about 30% of the time, which broadly matched IMGT annotations. The authors suggested that the approach could potentially be extended to other disease states and immunological phenotypes. In vitro tests confirmed that a few of the cytomegalovirus-associated TCR beta chains recognize cytomegalovirus antigens. In a later analysis, HLA-associated TCR beta chains were found to be more clonally expanded and to have lower generation probabilities than equally common non-associated chains. Roughly uniform sequencing depth across donors was assumed in presence/absence analyses, although this assumption may not hold. Correlated functional status among segregating V segments might reflect linkage disequilibrium, but an unknown experimental factor could not be ruled out. A total of 150 to 200 TCR beta chains were listed by the study as associated with cytomegalovirus. According to a later analysis, TCR association rates differed among HLA loci, with DRB1 alleles showing the most associated TCRs and HLA-C alleles showing the fewest. Only TCR beta chains were sequenced in this cohort, and the absence of alpha or paired-chain data limited detectable features. Because the 87-base-pair reads could not distinguish some IMGT-functional V segments, including TRBV6-2 and TRBV6-3, those segments were excluded. Immune exposure information for the cohort was limited to CMV serostatus. When HLA alleles, especially DR and DQ, strongly co-occurred, TCR associations were difficult to assign to individual alleles. A further reported finding was that TCR beta sequences accurately predicted the HLA-A and HLA-B alleles for most subjects in the first cohort. Several of the top co-occurrence clusters appeared to be linked to parvovirus B19, influenza, CMV and Epstein-Barr virus, according to a later analysis. Most TCR sequences were seen in very few donors, while some public TCRs were found in many individuals. Because counts were too low, approximately 15 rarely observed V segments, including chromosome 9 orphons, were excluded from the earlier analysis of some 540 of the donors. A later analysis found that most CMV-associated TCR beta chains appeared HLA-restricted, with HLA associations seemingly driven largely by CMV exposure. An association between a missense DCLRE1C variant and V-gene and J-gene trimming of TCR beta chains was found in a later genetic analysis and replicated in an independent cohort. In a later analysis, 16,951 TCR beta sequences were associated with specific HLA alleles at a false discovery rate of 0.05.

Based on the germline V gene (reference sequence), the CDR1 and CDR2 sequences are GTSNPN and SVGIG. Measured from the cysteine to the phenylalanine, the CDR3 is 14 residues long. The entry retains the CDR3 DNA only, 42 bases that are in frame from base 1. Between the V and J ends, shortened by 2 bases and 6 bases respectively, the junction contains 16 bases. Library preparation was by the immunoSEQ multiplex PCR assay. A mixture of 60 forward primers for TCR Vbeta segments and 13 reverse primers for TCR Jbeta segments was used in the multiplex PCR. Amplification of the CDR3 region of rearranged TCR beta genes was performed with a multiplex PCR assay on genomic DNA. The Illumina HiSeq System was used to sequence the amplified TCR beta libraries as 87-base-pair reads. Concerning the study's data processing: Across the 700 or so repertoires, a later analysis counted 80 million or so unique TCR beta chains, 8.5 million to 12 million of which were shared by at least two donors. To remove PCR and sequencing errors, raw reads were error-corrected and collapsed into unique sequences using a nearest-neighbor algorithm that merged closely related sequences. V, D and J gene segments were assigned by aligning CDR3 sequences to IMGT reference sequences. For a sequence to be retained, a match of at least six nucleotides to both a V gene segment and a J gene segment was required. Rearrangements were classified as productive when the CDR3 lacked stop codons and remained in frame with V and J, and all other rearrangements were classified as non-productive. CDR3 was defined by IMGT convention, running from the second conserved V-encoded cysteine to the conserved J-encoded phenylalanine. Sequences without an unambiguous match to a single V gene segment were excluded from the earlier analysis of about 630 of the donors. An earlier analysis of several hundred of the donors called V segments functional above 56.7% productive rearrangements and segregating when the between-donor standard deviation exceeded 5%. A statistical classification framework was built for diagnosing cytomegalovirus status from the catalog of TCR beta chain sequences. A later analysis assigned V and J genes by comparing TCR nucleotide sequences with IMGT/GENE-DB human TR gene sequences. The TCRdist pipeline was used in a later analysis to assign CDR3 sequences and most-parsimonious VDJ recombination scenarios. In a later analysis, each TCR beta chain was defined by its CDR3 amino acid sequence together with its V-gene family, and reads without a unique V-gene family were excluded. As a way to deal with suspected cross-contamination and a sequencing artifact, a later analysis dropped more than 500 nucleotide sequences that were highly shared and had low generation probability. In a later analysis, a clonal expansion index was calculated for each public chain from normalized within-repertoire ranks of inferred template counts. A later analysis computed generation probabilities with a VDJ recombination model fitted to out-of-frame rearrangements, and checked the results against IGoR. In a later analysis, hypergeometric tests were used to score TCR-TCR, TCR-HLA and TCR-CMV co-occurrence, with a repertoire-size bias correction applied to TCR pairs. In a later analysis, false discovery rates were estimated by permuting HLA or CMV assignments 20 times. A later analysis grouped co-occurring TCRs with DBSCAN, adding TCRdist sequence similarity when clustering within HLA-allele-positive subsets. For co-occurrence clustering, repertoires with fewer than 30,000 or more than 120,000 public chains were excluded, along with a handful of repertoires with anomalous nucleotide sharing. Sourced from immuneACCESS, this table was stored by TCRdb with only in-frame sequences that have V and J called. A share of the clones is absent; for the studies checked, an unresolved V gene accounts for under half, and the remainder has no known explanation. Clone size and V and J calls were adopted from that table, with D and trimming inferred from the DNA. This sample lists about 270,000 clones; about 75% were detected once. The ten largest clones capture approximately 2.5% of the sample.

The cohort consisted of hundreds of healthy bone marrow donors. At the time of sampling, all cohort members were nominally healthy, though unrecorded immune exposures were likely present. The donor was CMV seronegative and belonged to the group of around 400 seronegative cohort members. A peripheral blood sample was provided by each donor, and peripheral blood mononuclear cells were used for TCR beta sequencing. Genomic DNA was extracted from the blood cell samples with the Qiagen DNeasy Blood Extraction Kit. The chain is encoded by TRBV30 joined to TRBJ1-1, with the D gene not clear enough to name. The sequence came from a female donor in good health and CMV-seronegative. The sequenced sample was PBMCs. CDR3 reads: CAWSTRGRGAEAFF. At the DNA level, the sequence is TGTGCCTGGAGTACACGAGGCCGAGGAGCTGAAGCTTTCTTT.